A selection of T cell receptor beta chains follows, all from one sample in a study of high-grade serous ovarian cancer treatment subgroups. Sequencing used immunoSEQ multiplex PCR; TCRdb keeps in-frame clones, though not all of them. The sample includes fewer than 9,000 clones, 60% to 85% of them seen just once. The sequenced material came from tumor tissue. Receptors originate from a human donor with high-grade serous ovarian cancer. CDR3s include the opening cysteine and the closing phenylalanine or tryptophan. A D gene is named only where the DNA matches it firmly.

CDR3 protein: CASGLGGPSYEQYF
J gene: -
V gene: TRBV12-5
D gene: -

CDR3 protein: CASSLGGAPFGYTF
J gene: TRBJ1-2
V gene: TRBV7-9
D gene: -

CDR3 protein: CAWSVLDGGDEQYF
J gene: TRBJ2-7
V gene: TRBV30
D gene: -

CDR3 protein: CASSLRSAETQYF
J gene: TRBJ2-5
V gene: TRBV7-9
D gene: -

CDR3 protein: CASSSLNNEQFF
J gene: TRBJ2-1
V gene: TRBV6-5
D gene: -

CDR3 protein: CASSLVPGQYNEQFF
J gene: TRBJ2-1
V gene: TRBV7-9
D gene: -

CDR3 protein: CASNYRAPYNEQFF
J gene: TRBJ2-1
V gene: TRBV2
D gene: -

CDR3 protein: CASSLIRGSQRGYTF
J gene: TRBJ1-2
V gene: TRBV11-2
D gene: -

CDR3 protein: CASSAGAITGELFF
J gene: TRBJ2-2
V gene: TRBV10-1
D gene: -

CDR3 protein: CASSEASGAPPDTQYF
J gene: TRBJ2-3
V gene: TRBV6-1
D gene: -

CDR3 protein: CASSYGSIPGNTIYF
J gene: TRBJ1-3
V gene: TRBV6-5
D gene: -

CDR3 protein: CASSSRATYEQYF
J gene: TRBJ2-7
V gene: TRBV19
D gene: -

CDR3 protein: CASSSRETSGWEETQYF
J gene: TRBJ2-5
V gene: TRBV5-6
D gene: TRBD2

CDR3 protein: CASSFGAEQYF
J gene: TRBJ2-7
V gene: TRBV27
D gene: -

CDR3 protein: CASSHGQGAFSPLHF
J gene: TRBJ1-6
V gene: TRBV18
D gene: TRBD1

CDR3 protein: CASSLSGVSYEQYF
J gene: -
V gene: TRBV7-6
D gene: -

CDR3 protein: CASSPPWLAGVTDTQYF
J gene: TRBJ2-3
V gene: TRBV11-2
D gene: TRBD2

CDR3 protein: CASSQAGRGIEEKLFF
J gene: TRBJ1-4
V gene: TRBV16
D gene: -

CDR3 protein: CASSSGKGYGYTF
J gene: TRBJ1-2
V gene: TRBV4-3
D gene: -

CDR3 protein: CASSFLEGKGSYEQYF
J gene: TRBJ2-7
V gene: TRBV5-1
D gene: -

CDR3 protein: CASSIGTGLTDTQYF
J gene: TRBJ2-3
V gene: TRBV19
D gene: -

CDR3 protein: CASSAGTSGSQETQYF
J gene: TRBJ2-5
V gene: TRBV10-1
D gene: TRBD2

CDR3 protein: CASGRQENEKLFF
J gene: TRBJ1-4
V gene: TRBV5-1
D gene: -

CDR3 protein: CASSIGLNNSPLHF
J gene: TRBJ1-6
V gene: TRBV5-4
D gene: -

CDR3 protein: CASSLFGDIRGDTQYF
J gene: TRBJ2-3
V gene: TRBV11-2
D gene: -

CDR3 protein: CASSPYRVGDQPQHF
J gene: TRBJ1-5
V gene: TRBV6-5
D gene: -

CDR3 protein: CASSQEGTRETQYF
J gene: TRBJ2-5
V gene: TRBV4-3
D gene: -

CDR3 protein: CINYHSNQPQHF
J gene: TRBJ1-5
V gene: TRBV19
D gene: -

CDR3 protein: CSVLIAYEQYF
J gene: TRBJ2-7
V gene: TRBV29-1
D gene: -

CDR3 protein: CASSYSTGKQPQHF
J gene: TRBJ1-5
V gene: TRBV6-6
D gene: -

CDR3 protein: CASSPLVTGSGNTIYF
J gene: TRBJ1-3
V gene: TRBV7-2
D gene: -

CDR3 protein: CASSPRTDPNTEAFF
J gene: TRBJ1-1
V gene: TRBV18
D gene: -

CDR3 protein: CASKGLVNTEAFF
J gene: TRBJ1-1
V gene: TRBV2
D gene: -

CDR3 protein: CASSPRTGSSGNTIYF
J gene: TRBJ1-3
V gene: TRBV7-2
D gene: TRBD1

CDR3 protein: CASSLDRSYGYTF
J gene: TRBJ1-2
V gene: TRBV9
D gene: TRBD1

CDR3 protein: CASSESWGQETQYF
J gene: TRBJ2-5
V gene: TRBV10-1
D gene: -

CDR3 protein: CATSRDLRAGGPPDTQYF
J gene: TRBJ2-3
V gene: TRBV15
D gene: TRBD2

CDR3 protein: CASSRQISMGGGSTDTQYF
J gene: TRBJ2-3
V gene: TRBV7-2
D gene: -

CDR3 protein: CASSVKETQYF
J gene: TRBJ2-5
V gene: TRBV2
D gene: -

CDR3 protein: CASSPSGGNTEAFF
J gene: TRBJ1-1
V gene: TRBV18
D gene: TRBD1

CDR3 protein: CASSGDTSYEQYF
J gene: TRBJ2-7
V gene: TRBV2
D gene: -

CDR3 protein: CASSQEGAGGPYNEQFF
J gene: TRBJ2-1
V gene: TRBV4-3
D gene: TRBD2

CDR3 protein: CASSRAGEKLFF
J gene: TRBJ1-4
V gene: TRBV9
D gene: -

CDR3 protein: CASSVRGGSNEKLFF
J gene: TRBJ1-4
V gene: TRBV11-2
D gene: -

CDR3 protein: CSVVDSPNEKLFF
J gene: TRBJ1-4
V gene: TRBV29-1
D gene: -

CDR3 protein: CASSLGMTGWSYSSPLHF
J gene: TRBJ1-6
V gene: TRBV5-6
D gene: TRBD1

CDR3 protein: CASSLSKLTLYNTEAFF
J gene: TRBJ1-1
V gene: TRBV7-9
D gene: -